Below, 27 T cell receptor beta chains from the same sample are listed, as sequenced in a study of regulatory T cells in long-lasting Graves disease. Building the TCR beta libraries relied on iRepertoire HTBI primers, and CDR3 regions underwent Arm-PCR. MiXCR was run by TCRdb on the multiplex PCR reads, yielding one entry per CDR3 protein. The sample yields approximately 560,000 distinct CDR3 sequences, roughly 15% seen once. Specified time point: newly diagnosed GD, antithyroid drugs for less than 3 months. Preparation of the TCR library used RNA extracted from PBMCs. These data were also filed under a second study, of T cells in Graves' hyperthyroidism and ophthalmopathy.

The sequencing used peripheral blood mononuclear cells (PBMCs), collected at new diagnosis, from a patient treated with antithyroid drugs. Receptor source: a man younger than 35 with Graves disease.

Here the CDR3 DNA reads TGTGCCAGCAGCTTAGGAACTTTGGCTAGCGGGACCGATGAGCAGTTCTTC. The encoded protein is CASSLGTLASGTDEQFF. The genes are TRBV11-2 and TRBJ2-1; 9 nucleotides match TRBD2. V was pared by 1 base and J by 8 bases, with 12 bases of the junction left unmatched. The CDR3 extends over 17 amino acids. CDR1 and CDR2 from the germline V gene are SGHAT and FQNNGV.

This clonotype was counted many times. The rearrangement uses TRBV12-3 or TRBV12-4 and TRBJ2-1; D may correspond to TRBD1 or TRBD2 (5 bases each). The V and J ends lost 6 bases and 7 bases respectively, with 19 bases between them. This CDR3 contains 15 residues. CDR3 nucleotide sequence: TGTGCCAGCAGGGGGACGGAGCTGAGTATAAATGAGCAGTTCTTC. This sequence encodes CASRGTELSINEQFF.

This clonotype was seen ten or more times. This chain joins TRBV28 and TRBJ2-1, with 9 bases aligning to TRBD1. V was pared by 6 bases and J by 6 bases, with 9 bases of the junction left unmatched. The CDR3 length is 15 residues. Germline CDR1 reads MDHEN; CDR2 reads SYDVKM. Here the CDR3 reads CASSPTGGRGNEQFF. DNA for the CDR3: TGTGCCAGCAGCCCCACAGGGGGCCGGGGCAATGAGCAGTTCTTC.

This clonotype has ten or more counts. This sequence joins TRBV28 and TRBJ1-2, with D maybe TRBD1 (5 bases). The CDR3 extends over 10 amino acids. V lost 8 bases and J lost 8, with 9 bases in between. CDR1 is MDHEN and CDR2 is SYDVKM in the germline V gene. The CDR3 region has the DNA TGTGCCAGCCGCAGGGAAGGCTACACCTTC. Its translation: CASRREGYTF.

In its sample, this clonotype was seen many times. The gene calls are TRBV12-3 or TRBV12-4 and TRBJ1-5; tentatively, D is TRBD1 (5 bases). Between the trimmed V and J ends, which lost 3 bases and 2 bases, there was a span of 8 bases. The CDR3 has 14 residues. CDR3 in amino acids: CASSFFRGNQPQHF. CDR3 DNA: TGTGCCAGCAGTTTTTTCAGGGGCAATCAGCCCCAGCATTTT.

This clonotype was observed many times. The CDR3 loop reads CASSQAQGSYEQYF. CDR3 DNA: TGTGCCAGCAGCCAAGCCCAGGGGTCCTACGAGCAGTACTTC. The J gene is TRBJ2-7, the V gene TRBV3-1; perhaps TRBD1 as D (6 bases). The V and J ends lost 1 base and 1 base respectively, with 8 bases between them. CDR3 length: 14 residues. Germline V CDR1 and CDR2: LGHDT, YNNKEL (reference sequence).

The chain is built from TRBV4-1 and TRBJ2-7; D uncertain. V lost 1 base, J lost 4 bases, and 14 bases lay in between. Germline values: CDR1 MGHRA, CDR2 YSYEKL. This CDR3 has 15 amino acids. CDR3 in DNA: TGCGCCAGCAGCCAAGTCGACGGCCCCCTATACGAGCAGTACTTC. Amino acid sequence: CASSQVDGPLYEQYF.

This clonotype was observed at least ten times. The DNA for the CDR3 is TGCAGCGCCGAGACAGGGGCAGAGACCCAGTACTTC. Protein sequence: CSAETGAETQYF. The rearrangement links TRBV29-1 to TRBJ2-5, with 8 bases that match TRBD1. Germline V gene sequence: CDR1 SQVTM, CDR2 ANQGSEA. This CDR3 region has 12 residues. The J segment lost 4 bases and the V segment lost 7 bases, leaving 5 bases of the junction unmatched.

Ten or more counts support this clonotype. The CDR3 spells CASDSGTNTGELFF. DNA of the CDR3: TGTGCCAGCGATTCCGGGACGAACACCGGGGAGCTGTTTTTT. The chain recombines TRBV9 with TRBJ2-2; possibly TRBD2 for D (5 bases). The germline gives CDR1 SGDLS, CDR2 YYNGEE. V was pared by 7 bases and J by 0 bases, with 10 bases between. This CDR3 spans 14 amino acids. The variable domain in full, completed from reference TRBV9 and TRBJ2-2, reads DSGVTQTPKHLITATGQRVTLRCSPRSGDLSVYWYQQSLDQGLQFLIQYYNGEERAKGNILERFSAQQFPDLHSELNLSSLELGDSALYFCASDSGTNTGELFFGEGSRLTVL.

The table lists this clonotype with a few counts. The chain carries TRBV15 and TRBJ2-5; D not resolved. The ends were cut back, 5 bases at V and 1 base at J, with 11 bases in the middle. The germline gives CDR1 LNHNV, CDR2 YYDKDF (reference sequence). The CDR3 runs to 14 residues. DNA for the CDR3: TGTGCCACCAGCCCGCGGACGACCCAAGAGACCCAGTACTTC. It translates to CATSPRTTQETQYF.

The J gene is TRBJ1-1, the V gene TRBV4-1, with D hard to call. CDR1 is MGHRA, CDR2 YSYEKL, per germline. The CDR3 is 15 residues long. V dropped 3 bases and J dropped 1 base, with 12 bases sitting between them. Written as DNA, the CDR3 is TGCGCCAGCAGCCAGCTTGGACGGAAGAACACTGAAGCTTTCTTT. Its translation: CASSQLGRKNTEAFF.

This clonotype has just a few counts. The chain has TRBV6-1 and TRBJ2-7; D gene ambiguous. The CDR3 runs to 12 residues. V lost 6 bases and J 2 bases, leaving 8 bases between the germline ends. In germline, CDR1 is MNHNS, CDR2 SASEGT. The CDR3 nucleotides read TGTGCCAGCAGAATTTTCCCCTACGAGCAGTACTTC. Residues: CASRIFPYEQYF.

In its sample, this clonotype was seen many times. The chain employs TRBV7-2 and TRBJ2-1; 7 positions match TRBD2. Trimming cost V 5 bases and J 5 bases; bases outside gene matches: 3. Germline assignment: CDR1 SGHTA and CDR2 FQGNSA. The CDR3 is made up of 13 amino acids. The CDR3 loop reads CASSQGLNNEQFF. CDR3 nucleotides: TGTGCCAGCAGCCAGGGACTAAACAATGAGCAGTTCTTC.

This clonotype was recorded once. This sequence joins TRBV30 and TRBJ2-1, with 8 bases aligning to TRBD2. This CDR3 spans 16 amino acids. Germline CDR1 and CDR2: GTSNPN and SVGIG (reference sequence). With V trimmed by 8 bases and J by 7 bases, 19 bases remained unmatched. CDR3 DNA: TGTGCCCTGAGCCATGCGGCAGCGGGGGAAGGGAATGAGCAGTTCTTC. Its protein product is CALSHAAAGEGNEQFF.

The chain links TRBV30 to TRBJ2-3; no clear D. Germline V gene data show CDR1 as GTSNPN and CDR2 as SVGIG (reference sequence). This CDR3 region has 13 residues. With 5 bases removed from V and 5 bases from J, the gap between germline ends came to 14 bases. CDR3 bases: TGTGCCTGGTCTAGGACCCCCCAAGATACGCAGTATTTT. Protein product: CAWSRTPQDTQYF.

The table lists this clonotype with many counts. The J gene is TRBJ1-5, the V gene TRBV5-1; a weak D match, TRBD1 (5 bases). This CDR3 region has 13 residues. The germline V gene encodes CDR1 SGHRS and CDR2 YFSETQ. V shed 3 bases and J shed 4 bases, with 8 bases lying between them. CDR3 residues: CASSYDRNQPQHF. CDR3 in DNA: TGCGCCAGCAGCTACGACAGAAATCAGCCCCAGCATTTT.

This clonotype has a count of ten or more. This chain connects TRBV20-1 to TRBJ2-5; TRBD2 agrees at 11 bases. J was trimmed by 4 bases and V by 3 bases; bases with no gene match: 7. CDR3 length: 15 amino acids. Germline values: CDR1 DFQATT, CDR2 SNEGSKA (reference sequence). The CDR3: CSARAGTSGGETQYF. The CDR3 bases are TGCAGTGCTAGGGCCGGGACTAGCGGTGGAGAGACCCAGTACTTC.

This clonotype was found once. The CDR3 bases are TGTGCCAGCAGCTCCACGGACGGACTTATCATTTACAATGAGCAGTTCTTC. Translating gives CASSSTDGLIIYNEQFF. The rearrangement links TRBV7-9 to TRBJ2-1; perhaps TRBD2 as D (5 bases). The ends were cut back, 4 bases at V and 4 bases at J, with 20 bases in the middle. The length of the CDR3 is 17 residues. Germline-derived CDR1 and CDR2 are SEHNR and FQNEAQ (reference sequence).

The rearrangement uses TRBV7-9 and TRBJ1-1; D remains ambiguous. The CDR3 extends over 13 amino acids. Germline V gene lookup returns CDR1 SEHNR and CDR2 FQNEAQ (reference sequence). The ends were cut back, 4 bases at V and 11 bases at J, with 17 bases in the middle. In DNA, the CDR3 is TGTGCCAGCAGCTCTAACCGGCCTCGGGTCGCTTTCTTT. Translating it yields CASSSNRPRVAFF.

This sequence joins TRBV20-1 and TRBJ2-7, with 8 bases identical to TRBD2. CDR3 length equals 15 residues. The V gene's germline CDR1 is DFQATT and CDR2 SNEGSKA (reference sequence). The CDR3 loop reads CSTQKGSGSLYEQYF. In DNA, the CDR3 is TGCAGCACGCAGAAGGGGAGCGGGAGTTTGTACGAGCAGTACTTC.

This sequence joins TRBV11-2 and TRBJ2-1, with D possibly matching TRBD1 (5 bases). There are 12 residues in the CDR3. Germline-derived CDR1 and CDR2 are SGHAT and FQNNGV. Trimming removed 6 bases from V and 10 bases from J, with 13 bases in between. CDR3 loop: CASRHGHQEQFF. The CDR3 coding sequence is TGTGCCAGCAGACATGGACACCAGGAGCAGTTCTTC. Drawing the rest from reference TRBV11-2 and TRBJ2-1, the complete variable domain is EAGVAQSPRYKIIEKRQSVAFWCNPISGHATLYWYQQILGQGPKLLIQFQNNGVVDDSQLPKDRFSAERLKGVDSTLKIQPAKLEDSAVYLCASRHGHQEQFFGPGTRLTVL.

Ten or more counts support this clonotype. CDR3 sequence (DNA): TGTGCCAGCAGAAAAGGAAGCAATCAGCCCCAGCATTTT. Amino acids: CASRKGSNQPQHF. The chain links TRBV2 to TRBJ1-5; D is undetermined. Germline V gene data show CDR1 as SNHLY and CDR2 as FYNNEI. The CDR3 covers 13 residues. V was shortened by 6 bases and J by 1 base, with 7 bases between the two germline ends. Filled out from reference TRBV2 and TRBJ1-5, the complete variable domain reads EPEVTQTPSHQVTQMGQEVILRCVPISNHLYFYWYRQILGQKVEFLVSFYNNEISEKSEIFDDQFSVERPDGSNFTLKIRSTKLEDSAMYFCASRKGSNQPQHFGDGTRLSIL.

This chain uses TRBV6-1 with TRBJ1-1; 11 nucleotides align to TRBD1. The CDR3 spans 15 residues. The ends lost 5 bases at V and 4 bases at J; junction bases unmatched: 6. From germline, CDR1 is MNHNS and CDR2 SASEGT. The CDR3 protein is CASSHGTGGGTEAFF. DNA of the CDR3: TGTGCCAGCAGTCACGGGACAGGGGGTGGCACTGAAGCTTTCTTT.

The rearrangement links TRBV13 to TRBJ2-7; 8 nucleotides match TRBD2. The CDR3 sequence is 15 residues long. The germline V gene has CDR1 PRHDT and CDR2 FYEKMQ (reference sequence). With 9 bases clipped from V and 4 bases from J, the junction kept 14 bases outside the gene matches. CDR3 in amino acids: CASGTEGLGRYEQYF. CDR3 sequence (DNA): TGTGCCAGTGGTACCGAGGGACTAGGACGTTACGAGCAGTACTTC.

With respect to this clonotype: Likely a read error: the CDR3 ends without its conserved phenylalanine or tryptophan. V and J are TRBV7-8 and TRBJ2-7; D is perhaps TRBD1 (6 bases). The CDR3 sequence is 13 residues long. Germline values: CDR1 SGHVS, CDR2 FQNEAQ. Deletions cut 8 bases from V and 0 bases from J, with 11 bases between. CDR3 DNA: TGTGCCAGCCGTCCGGGACACTCCTACGAGCAGTACCTC. Its translation: CASRPGHSYEQYL.

There are many counts of this clonotype. The CDR3 protein is CASSLALRLTDTQYF. CDR3 coding DNA: TGTGCCAGCAGCTTGGCGCTTCGACTCACAGATACGCAGTATTTT. This chain connects TRBV5-5 to TRBJ2-3; D unclear. The CDR3 is made up of 15 amino acids. The ends were cut back, 0 bases at V and 2 bases at J, with 10 bases in the middle. Germline V gene data show CDR1 as SGHKS and CDR2 as YYEKEE (reference sequence).

With respect to this clonotype: A much larger clone sits a single nucleotide away, making a read error possible. The J gene is TRBJ1-5, the V gene TRBV6-5, with TRBD1 as a possible D gene (6 bases). The CDR3 runs to 15 residues. CDR1 and CDR2 from the germline V gene are MNHEY and SVGAGI. The chain's CDR3 is CASNYVGGGNQPQHF. As DNA, the CDR3 is TGTGCCAGCAATTACGTCGGGGGCGGCAATCAGCCCCAGCATTTT.